Listed below are T cell receptor beta chains from one sample, sequenced in a study of cytomegalovirus exposure and HLA in healthy donors. This table comes from immunoSEQ multiplex PCR, and its TCRdb copy is limited to in-frame clones, with some not included. The sample includes more than 110,000 clones, 55% to 80% of them seen just once. Material for sequencing was PBMCs. Receptor source: a woman aged 35 to 49 in good health and CMV-seronegative. Both conserved end residues are part of each CDR3.

v_call: TRBV7-3
cdr3_aa: CASSFGQGTGELFF

v_call: TRBV7-8
cdr3_aa: CASSSTEGSGGTLGYEQYF

v_call: TRBV29-1
cdr3_aa: CSVEVGSASGGEQFF

v_call: TRBV6-1
cdr3_aa: CASRQGDNEQFF

v_call: TRBV5-1
cdr3_aa: CASSLAEGSGGASGELFF

v_call: TRBV6-5
cdr3_aa: CASSSQRGGYNEQFF

v_call: TRBV7-9
cdr3_aa: CASSLAAGTYDSPLHF

v_call: TRBV2
cdr3_aa: CAGGTVSNQPQHF

v_call: TRBV6-6
cdr3_aa: CASSDWGATDTQYF

v_call: TRBV29-1
cdr3_aa: CSVDLRTEAFF

v_call: TRBV6-5
cdr3_aa: CASSYSTPGSGNTIYF

v_call: TRBV6-5
cdr3_aa: CASSSTRQFYGYTF

v_call: TRBV5-4
cdr3_aa: CASSQAGGANTGELFF

v_call: TRBV4-1
cdr3_aa: CASSHGRTDPGYTF

v_call: TRBV6-1
cdr3_aa: CASSDPTGLLSGANVLTF

v_call: TRBV27
cdr3_aa: CASTPMAGNNEKLFF

v_call: TRBV2
cdr3_aa: CASRALTSGGRETQYF

v_call: TRBV6-1
cdr3_aa: CASRGQARNYGYTF

v_call: TRBV9
cdr3_aa: CASSAPWEDLGTDTQYF

v_call: TRBV18
cdr3_aa: CASSPQGNTEAFF

v_call: TRBV7-2
cdr3_aa: CASSFLAGHTDTQYF

v_call: TRBV6-5
cdr3_aa: CASSYGQDPYEQYF

v_call: TRBV9
cdr3_aa: CASSVALAGGPTDTQYF